This T cell receptor beta chain was identified in a study of cytomegalovirus exposure and HLA in healthy donors. Clones were read by immunoSEQ multiplex PCR, and TCRdb kept only the in-frame ones, dropping some. This repertoire shows 70,000 or so clones, roughly 94% found once; its top ten account for less than 2%. V dropped 0 bases and J dropped 5 bases, with 9 bases sitting between them. The CDR3 loop spans 14 amino acids. Germline V gene sequence: CDR1 KGHSH, CDR2 LQKENI. Overall study findings and caveats: Some public TCRs appeared in many individuals, while most sequences were rare. The listing of about 150 TCR beta chains classed them as cytomegalovirus-associated.

Note on this clone: No antigen is known for it.

The clonotype originates from a young man in good health and CMV-seropositive. The rearrangement uses TRBV18 and TRBJ2-3; tentatively, D is TRBD2 (5 bases). The sequencing sample was made of PBMCs. CDR3 protein: CASSPPGNGDTQYF. The CDR3 DNA reads as TGTGCCAGCTCACCACCCGGGAATGGAGATACGCAGTATTTT.